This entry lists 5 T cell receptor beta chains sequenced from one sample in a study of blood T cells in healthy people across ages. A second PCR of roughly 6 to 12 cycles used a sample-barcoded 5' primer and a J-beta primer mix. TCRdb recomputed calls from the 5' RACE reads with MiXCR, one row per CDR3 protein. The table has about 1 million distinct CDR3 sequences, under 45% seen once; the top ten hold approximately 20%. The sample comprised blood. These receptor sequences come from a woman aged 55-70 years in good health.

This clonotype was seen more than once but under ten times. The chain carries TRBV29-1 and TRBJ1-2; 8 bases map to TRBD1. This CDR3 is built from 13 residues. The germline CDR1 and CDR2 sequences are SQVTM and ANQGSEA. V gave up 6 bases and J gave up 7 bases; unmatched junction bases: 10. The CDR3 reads CSVGQGREGGYTF. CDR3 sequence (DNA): TGCAGCGTCGGACAGGGAAGGGAGGGTGGCTACACCTTC. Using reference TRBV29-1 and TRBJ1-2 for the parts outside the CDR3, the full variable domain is SAVISQKPSRDICQRGTSLTIQCQVDSQVTMMFWYRQQPGQSLTLIATANQGSEATYESGFVIDKFPISRPNLTFSTLTVSNMSPEDSSIYLCSVGQGREGGYTFGSGTRLTVV.

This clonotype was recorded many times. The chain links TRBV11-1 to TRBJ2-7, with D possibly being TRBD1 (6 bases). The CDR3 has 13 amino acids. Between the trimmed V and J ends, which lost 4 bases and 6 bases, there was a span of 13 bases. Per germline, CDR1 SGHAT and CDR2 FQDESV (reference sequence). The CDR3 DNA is TGTGCCAGCAGCTCACAGGGTTCTCGCGAGCAGTACTTC. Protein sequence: CASSSQGSREQYF.

The CDR3 is CASSPSGRVAKNIQYF. As DNA, the CDR3 is TGTGCCAGCAGCCCTAGCGGGAGGGTAGCCAAAAACATTCAGTACTTC. The V and J genes are TRBV7-9 and TRBJ2-4; 12 bases are a match to TRBD2. Germline V CDR1 and CDR2: SEHNR, FQNEAQ (reference sequence). The CDR3 length is 16 residues. J was trimmed by 0 bases and V by 5 bases; bases with no gene match: 2.

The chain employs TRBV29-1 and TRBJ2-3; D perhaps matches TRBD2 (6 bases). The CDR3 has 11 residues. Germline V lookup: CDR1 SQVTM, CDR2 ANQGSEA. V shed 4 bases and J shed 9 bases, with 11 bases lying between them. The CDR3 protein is CSVAPGLTQYF. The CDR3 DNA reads TGCAGCGTTGCCCCGGGACTGACGCAGTATTTT.

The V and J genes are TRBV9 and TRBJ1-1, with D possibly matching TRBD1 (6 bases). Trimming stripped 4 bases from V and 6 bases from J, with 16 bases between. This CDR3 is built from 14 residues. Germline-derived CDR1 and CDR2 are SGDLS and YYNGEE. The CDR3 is CASSRGAGAPEAFF. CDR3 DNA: TGTGCCAGCAGCCGGGGGGCAGGCGCCCCTGAAGCTTTCTTT. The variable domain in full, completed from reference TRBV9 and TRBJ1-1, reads DSGVTQTPKHLITATGQRVTLRCSPRSGDLSVYWYQQSLDQGLQFLIQYYNGEERAKGNILERFSAQQFPDLHSELNLSSLELGDSALYFCASSRGAGAPEAFFGQGTRLTVV.